The clone carrying this TCR beta chain was observed many times. Researchers prepared the TCRbeta library using unique molecular identifiers, the study reports. One entry per CDR3 protein, called by TCRdb with MiXCR from the PCR reads. The repertoire consists of some 840,000 distinct CDR3 sequences, with roughly 16% occurring once and the leading ten covering approximately 5%. The data were taken from a study of T-cell reconstitution after alpha-beta-depleted transplantation in children. The germline V gene has CDR1 SEHNR and CDR2 FQNEAQ (reference sequence). The V and J ends lost 5 bases and 7 bases respectively, with 12 bases between them. The CDR3 is 12 amino acids.

The TCR sequence derives from a male patient between 10 and 17 years old who had a stem cell transplant for acute lymphoblastic leukemia, so the T cells may come from the graft donor. V and J are TRBV7-9 and TRBJ2-7; no definite D call. The sequenced sample was PBMCs, mostly from graft donor cells, obtained 360 days after TCRalphabeta/CD19-depleted stem cell transplant. CDR3 sequence: CASSPYSWEQYF. The CDR3 bases are TGTGCCAGCAGCCCATACTCTTGGGAGCAGTACTTC.